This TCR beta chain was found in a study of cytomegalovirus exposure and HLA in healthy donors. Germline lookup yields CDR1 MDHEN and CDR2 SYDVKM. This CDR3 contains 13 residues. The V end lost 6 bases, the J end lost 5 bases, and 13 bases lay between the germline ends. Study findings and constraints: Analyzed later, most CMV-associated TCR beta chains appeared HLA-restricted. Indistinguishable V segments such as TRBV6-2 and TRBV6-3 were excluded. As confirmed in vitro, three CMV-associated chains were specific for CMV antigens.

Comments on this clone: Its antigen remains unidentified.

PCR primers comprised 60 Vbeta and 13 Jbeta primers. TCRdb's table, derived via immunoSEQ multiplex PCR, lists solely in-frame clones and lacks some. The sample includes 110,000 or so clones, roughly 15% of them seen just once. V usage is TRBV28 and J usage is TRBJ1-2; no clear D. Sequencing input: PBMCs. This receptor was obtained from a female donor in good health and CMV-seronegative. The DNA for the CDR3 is TGTGCCAGCAGGGTGGGCAGTGCGTATGGCTACACCTTC. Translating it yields CASRVGSAYGYTF.